This T cell receptor beta chain was profiled in a study of regulatory T cells in long-lasting Graves disease. Stated time point: newly diagnosed GD, antithyroid drugs for less than 3 months. RNA extracted from PBMCs served as the sequencing template. Diagnosis followed American Thyroid Association guidelines for Graves' disease. Xi'an, China, was home to the endocrinology department that provided patients. V lost 3 bases to trimming and J lost 3 bases; unmatched junction nucleotides: 5. The CDR3 is made up of 16 amino acids. This clonotype was counted many times. Its antigen is unidentified. Study-wide results and limits: Newly diagnosed Graves' patients exceeded persistent ones in TCR diversity. Under persistent disease, TRBV28, TRBJ1-2 and TRBJ2-5 were used preferentially.

Building the TCR beta libraries relied on iRepertoire HTBI primers, and CDR3 regions underwent Arm-PCR. A single record per CDR3 protein comes from TCRdb applying MiXCR to the multiplex PCR reads. The data contain approximately 310,000 distinct CDR3 sequences, 18% of them singletons. This TCR derives from a female donor with Graves disease. Sequenced here: peripheral blood mononuclear cells (PBMCs), sampled at new diagnosis, from a patient treated with antithyroid drugs. The rearrangement uses TRBV12-3 or TRBV12-4 and TRBJ2-1, with 10 positions matching TRBD2. The DNA of the CDR3 is TGTGCCAGCAGTTTTACATTAGCGGGAGGCTACAATGAGCAGTTCTTC. It is translated as CASSFTLAGGYNEQFF.